The rows below give T cell receptor beta chains drawn from one sample of a study of cytomegalovirus exposure and HLA in healthy donors. Assay: immunoSEQ multiplex PCR; the TCRdb copy retains only in-frame clones and omits some. The data contain 110,000 to 150,000 clones, 75% to 80% of them seen just once; the ten biggest clones take up over 2%. The sequencing input was PBMCs. Source of these receptors: a woman aged 18-29 years in good health and CMV-seropositive. Both conserved end residues are part of each CDR3. A D gene is named only where the DNA matches it firmly. Size is stated for part of the rows, as once, few or many counts, or as a class when the clone is expanded.

TRBV5-1	TRBJ2-7	.	.	TGCGCCAGCAGCTTCGGCCGGGACTACGAGCAGTACTTC	CASSFGRDYEQYF
TRBV4-2	TRBJ2-3	.	TRBD2	TGTGCCAGCAGCCAACGGGGGGGCAGCACAGATACGCAGTATTTT	CASSQRGGSTDTQYF
TRBV18	TRBJ2-4	few	.	TGTGCCAGCTCACCACCGAGGGACATTCAGTACTTC	CASSPPRDIQYF
TRBV4-3	TRBJ1-2	once	.	TGCGCCAGCAGCCAAGATTGGGAGAGAGGCTATGGCTACACCTTC	CASSQDWERGYGYTF
TRBV5-1	TRBJ2-5	.	.	TGCGCCAGCAGCTTCGGCAGGGGCGGAGAGACCCAGTACTTC	CASSFGRGGETQYF
TRBV19	TRBJ1-2	.	.	TGTGCCAGTAGTACCGACAGGTTTGGCTACACCTTC	CASSTDRFGYTF
TRBV6-1	TRBJ2-1	few	.	TGTGCCAGCAGTGAGGCTGGCGGCTCCTACAATGAGCAGTTCTTC	CASSEAGGSYNEQFF
TRBV28	TRBJ2-4	.	.	TGTGCCAGCAGTTTAAGGGGGGGGGCTAACATTCAGTACTTC	CASSLRGGANIQYF
TRBV6-5	TRBJ1-4	.	TRBD1	TGTGCCAGCAGTTACATTCCCCCAGGGGGCTCTGAAAAACTGTTTTTT	CASSYIPPGGSEKLFF
TRBV18	TRBJ2-1	.	TRBD2	TGTGCCAGCTCACAGGGACTAGCGGGGACCTACAATGAGCAGTTCTTC	CASSQGLAGTYNEQFF
TRBV7-9	TRBJ2-7	.	.	TGTGCCAGCAGCGCCGACAGGTCGGGTCGGGTCGACGAGCAGTACTTC	CASSADRSGRVDEQYF
TRBV19	TRBJ1-2	.	TRBD1	TGTGCCAGTAGTGACTGGGGACAGTCTCCCTCATATGGCTACACCTTC	CASSDWGQSPSYGYTF
TRBV6-5	TRBJ2-7	few	.	TGTGCCAGCAGTGAGGCGGCTGAGGGCCACGAGCAGTACTTC	CASSEAAEGHEQYF
TRBV5-1	TRBJ1-4	.	TRBD1	TGCGCCAGCAGCCGAGACAGGGTCGAGAGTGAAAAACTGTTTTTT	CASSRDRVESEKLFF
TRBV4-3	TRBJ1-6	.	.	TGCGCCAGCAGCTCCGGGACTTTCGGTTCACCCCTCCACTTT	CASSSGTFGSPLHF
TRBV27	TRBJ1-6	.	.	TGTGCCAGCAGAAGAGAAAGCTCCTATAATTCACCCCTCCACTTT	CASRRESSYNSPLHF
TRBV5-1	TRBJ2-7	.	TRBD1	TGCGCCAGCAACGGGGACAGTTCCTACGAGCAGTACTTC	CASNGDSSYEQYF
TRBV7-9	TRBJ2-1	once	TRBD1	TGTGCCAGCAGCTTAGGGACAGGGGCGGGTTACAATGAGCAGTTCTTC	CASSLGTGAGYNEQFF
TRBV6-5	TRBJ1-2	few	.	TGTGCCAGCAGTACACAGGGCCTTGGTGGCTACACCTTC	CASSTQGLGGYTF
TRBV13	TRBJ1-1	.	.	TGTGCCAGCAGCTTTAGGGGCACTGAAGCTTTCTTT	CASSFRGTEAFF
TRBV9	TRBJ2-3	.	TRBD1	TGTGCCAGCAGCGTCGCCGGGACAGGCCGCACAGATACGCAGTATTTT	CASSVAGTGRTDTQYF
TRBV6-1	TRBJ1-6	once	.	TGTGCCAGCAGTGATCCAGGCGTACCACCCCTCCACTTT	CASSDPGVPPLHF
TRBV7-2	TRBJ2-7	.	TRBD2	TGTGCCAGCAGCAGGGGACTAGCGAGTGTCTTGGAGCAGTACTTC	CASSRGLASVLEQYF
TRBV18	TRBJ2-3	.	.	TGTGCCAGCTCACCCCAGGGAAGGGGGGGAACAGATACGCAGTATTTT	CASSPQGRGGTDTQYF
TRBV6-5	TRBJ1-1	.	.	TGTGCCAGCAGTTACCGGTCGACTGGACAGAACGCTTTCTTT	CASSYRSTGQNAFF
TRBV11-2	TRBJ2-7	.	TRBD1	TGTGCCAGCAGCTTAGTCTTCGGGACAGGTCCCTACGAGCAGTACTTC	CASSLVFGTGPYEQYF
TRBV6-5	TRBJ1-1	few	.	TGTGCCAGCACCCTCTTGGGAGGGGACACTGAAGCTTTCTTT	CASTLLGGDTEAFF